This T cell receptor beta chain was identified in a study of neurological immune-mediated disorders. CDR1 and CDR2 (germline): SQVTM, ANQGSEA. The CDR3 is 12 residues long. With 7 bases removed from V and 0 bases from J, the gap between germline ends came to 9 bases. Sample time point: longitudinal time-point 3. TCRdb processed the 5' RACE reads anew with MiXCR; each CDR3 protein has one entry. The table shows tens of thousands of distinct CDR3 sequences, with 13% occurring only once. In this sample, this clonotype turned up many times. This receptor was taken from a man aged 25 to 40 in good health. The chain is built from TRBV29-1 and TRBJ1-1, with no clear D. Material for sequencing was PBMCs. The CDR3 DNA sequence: TGCAGCGGTGTACCAGTGAACACTGAAGCTTTCTTT. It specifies CSGVPVNTEAFF.